The next 15 T cell receptor beta chains were all read from a single sample in a study of radiotherapy plus CTLA-4 blockade in lung cancer. This table comes from immunoSEQ multiplex PCR, and its TCRdb copy is limited to in-frame clones, with some not included. Found here are approximately 89,000 clones, around four fifths of them singletons; the top ten hold roughly 15%. The sample in question was peripheral blood, obtained from a patient treated with radiotherapy plus ipilimumab. These receptors all stem from a human donor with non-small cell lung cancer that progressed on radiotherapy plus ipilimumab.

This sequence joins TRBV4-1 and TRBJ2-5; D call uncertain. Trimming cost V 2 bases and J 12 bases, with 7 bases left between them. Looked up from germline, CDR1 is MGHRA and CDR2 is YSYEKL. CDR3 size: 10 residues. The CDR3 DNA is TGCGCCAGCAGCCAACCCCGCGAGTACTTC. It is translated as CASSQPREYF.

V and J are TRBV7-9 and TRBJ2-2; D is unresolved. V lost 8 bases and J lost 0, with 10 bases in between. This CDR3 has 14 amino acids. Germline V gene lookup returns CDR1 SEHNR and CDR2 FQNEAQ (reference sequence). This chain's CDR3 is CASSPYTNTGELFF. In DNA, the CDR3 is TGTGCCAGCTCCCCCTATACGAACACCGGGGAGCTGTTTTTT.

The chain employs TRBV7-2 and TRBJ1-6, with 7 bases lining up with TRBD1. After removal of 6 bases from V and 2 bases from J, the junction contained 4 bases not matched to a gene. This CDR3 is 15 amino acids long. Germline CDR1 and CDR2: SGHTA and FQGNSA. CDR3 region: CASRTGTAYNSPLHF. CDR3 coding DNA: TGTGCCAGCAGAACCGGGACAGCCTATAATTCACCCCTCCACTTT.

This clone appeared a single time. The DNA for the CDR3 is TGCGCCAGCAGCTTGGGACTAGCGGGAGCCAATGAGCAGTTCTTC. Translating gives CASSLGLAGANEQFF. This rearrangement joins TRBV5-1 to TRBJ2-1, with TRBD2 matching over 12 bases. CDR1 SGHRS and CDR2 YFSETQ come from the germline V gene. Losses at the gene ends were 0 bases for V and 6 bases for J; bases not matched to a gene: 1. This CDR3 comprises 15 residues.

The V call is TRBV18, the J call TRBJ2-7; 10 bases agree with TRBD1. The V segment lost 2 bases and the J segment 2 bases; nucleotides outside the gene matches: 3. This CDR3 is built from 15 residues. Germline-derived CDR1 and CDR2 are KGHSH and LQKENI. The CDR3 DNA sequence: TGTGCCAGCTCACCAACCGGGACAGGGGCCTACGAGCAGTACTTC. Its translation is CASSPTGTGAYEQYF.

The chain employs TRBV18 and TRBJ1-1; TRBD1 might be the D (6 bases). Germline CDR1 KGHSH, CDR2 LQKENI. V lost 6 bases, J lost 7 bases, and 21 bases lay in between. CDR3 length equals 15 residues. CDR3 sequence reads: CASSPTHTGRGEAFF. CDR3 bases: TGTGCCAGCTCCCCCACACACACAGGGAGGGGTGAAGCTTTCTTT.

Only one count was recorded for this clone. The chain couples TRBV5-6 to TRBJ2-2; D possibly corresponds to TRBD2 (6 bases). CDR1 SGHDT and CDR2 YYEEEE come from the germline V gene. V was clipped by 4 bases and J by 3 bases, with 10 bases between them. This CDR3 is 14 amino acids long. This chain's CDR3 is CASSPAGYTGELFF. The CDR3 coding sequence is TGTGCCAGCAGCCCCGCGGGGTACACCGGGGAGCTGTTTTTT.

V usage is TRBV2 and J usage is TRBJ1-4; no firm D call. This CDR3 is built from 15 residues. The V and J ends lost 8 bases and 7 bases respectively, with 20 bases between them. CDR1 is SNHLY, CDR2 FYNNEI, per germline. In DNA, the CDR3 is TGTGCCAGCGCCCATGAGCTTCAGCGGCGTGAAAAACTGTTTTTT. Translating gives CASAHELQRREKLFF.

The genes are TRBV18 and TRBJ1-2, with D possibly being TRBD1 (5 bases). This CDR3 spans 14 amino acids. V was shortened by 3 bases and J by 2 bases, with 10 bases between the two germline ends. CDR1 KGHSH and CDR2 LQKENI come from the germline V gene. CDR3 in amino acids: CASSPGTGNYGYTF. CDR3 nucleotides: TGTGCCAGCTCACCCGGGACTGGAAACTATGGCTACACCTTC.

The chain has TRBV5-1 and TRBJ2-7; D might be TRBD2 (5 bases). Trimming took off 5 bases at V and 6 bases at J, with 12 bases between the two ends. This CDR3 has 12 residues. CDR1 and CDR2 (germline): SGHRS, YFSETQ. Here the CDR3 reads CASSSGDREQYF. CDR3 nucleotide sequence: TGCGCCAGCAGTTCCGGGGATCGCGAGCAGTACTTC. The full variable domain, in which reference TRBV5-1 and TRBJ2-7 provide the parts outside the CDR3, is KAGVTQTPRYLIKTRGQQVTLSCSPISGHRSVSWYQQTPGQGLQFLFEYFSETQRNKGNFPGRFSGRQFSNSRSEMNVSTLELGDSALYLCASSSGDREQYFGPGTRLTVT.

This clone came up once. The chain employs TRBV1 and TRBJ2-7; the table calls TRBD2, which could not be checked here. TRBV1 is tagged as a pseudogene. The length of the CDR3 is 16 residues. The CDR3: CTSSLPGLAGVNEQYF. The CDR3 DNA reads as TGCACCAGCAGCCTGCCCGGACTAGCGGGAGTAAACGAGCAGTACTTC.

DNA for the CDR3: TGTGCCACCGACAGGTCCGGGAATAGCAATCAGCCCCAGCATTTT. The encoded protein is CATDRSGNSNQPQHF. The chain combines TRBV15 with TRBJ1-5; tentatively, D is TRBD1 (6 bases). The CDR3 is made up of 15 amino acids. V lost 8 bases, J lost 0 bases, and 14 bases lay in between. Germline-derived CDR1 and CDR2 are LNHNV and YYDKDF (reference sequence).

The rearrangement uses TRBV10-3 and TRBJ2-2; 8 bases are shared with TRBD2. The germline V gene encodes CDR1 ENHRY and CDR2 SYGVKD. CDR3 length equals 15 residues. V lost 6 bases to trimming and J lost 0 bases; unmatched junction nucleotides: 3. This CDR3 reads CAIRKAGANTGELFF. The CDR3 DNA reads TGTGCCATCAGGAAAGCGGGAGCGAACACCGGGGAGCTGTTTTTT.

Concerning this clone: A read error may account for a junction end that differs from germline. The gene calls are TRBV9 and TRBJ1-1; tentative D call: TRBD1 (6 bases). Germline assignment: CDR1 SGDLS and CDR2 YYNGEE. This CDR3 has 13 residues. This CDR3 is CTSSVGGGTEAFF. Here the CDR3 DNA reads TGTACCAGCAGCGTAGGAGGGGGGACTGAAGCTTTCTTT.

The chain employs TRBV25-1 and TRBJ2-7; D is possibly TRBD1 (5 bases). This CDR3 comprises 13 residues. V was cut by 6 bases and J by 4 bases, with 13 bases left in between. Germline-derived CDR1 and CDR2 are MGHDK and SYGVNS. CDR3 sequence reads: CASRQGLGYEQYF. The CDR3 DNA is TGTGCCAGCAGGCAGGGTCTGGGTTACGAGCAGTACTTC.